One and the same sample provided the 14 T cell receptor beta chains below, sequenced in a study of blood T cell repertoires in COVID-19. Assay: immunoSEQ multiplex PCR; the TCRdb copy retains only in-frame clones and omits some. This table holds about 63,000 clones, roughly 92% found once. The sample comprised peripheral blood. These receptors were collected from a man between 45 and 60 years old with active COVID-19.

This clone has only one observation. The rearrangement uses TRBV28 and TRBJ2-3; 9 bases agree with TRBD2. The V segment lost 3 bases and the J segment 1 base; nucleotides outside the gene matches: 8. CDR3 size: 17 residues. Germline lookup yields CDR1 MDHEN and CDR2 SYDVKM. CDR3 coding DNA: TGTGCCAGCAGTTTTAAGCGGGGGGAGACCGGCACAGATACGCAGTATTTT. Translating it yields CASSFKRGETGTDTQYF.

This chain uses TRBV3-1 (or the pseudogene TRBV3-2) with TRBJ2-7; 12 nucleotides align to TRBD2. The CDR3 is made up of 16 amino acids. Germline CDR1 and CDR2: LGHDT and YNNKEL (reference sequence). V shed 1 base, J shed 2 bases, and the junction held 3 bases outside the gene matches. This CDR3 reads CASSQGPSGGAYEQYF. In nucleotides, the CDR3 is TGTGCCAGCAGCCAAGGCCCTAGCGGGGGGGCCTACGAGCAGTACTTC.

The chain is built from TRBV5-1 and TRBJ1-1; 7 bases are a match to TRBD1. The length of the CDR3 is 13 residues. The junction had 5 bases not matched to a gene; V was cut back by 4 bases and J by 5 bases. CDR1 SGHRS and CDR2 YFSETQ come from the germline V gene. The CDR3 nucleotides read TGCGCCAGCAGCGGGACAGATACGACTGAAGCTTTCTTT. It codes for CASSGTDTTEAFF.

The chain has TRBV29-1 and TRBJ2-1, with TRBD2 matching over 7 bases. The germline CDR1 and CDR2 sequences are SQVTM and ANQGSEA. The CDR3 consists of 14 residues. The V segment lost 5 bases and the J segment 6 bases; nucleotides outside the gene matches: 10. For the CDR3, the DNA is TGCAGCGTTACGCCGGGACTAAATCGCAATGAGCAGTTCTTC. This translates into CSVTPGLNRNEQFF.

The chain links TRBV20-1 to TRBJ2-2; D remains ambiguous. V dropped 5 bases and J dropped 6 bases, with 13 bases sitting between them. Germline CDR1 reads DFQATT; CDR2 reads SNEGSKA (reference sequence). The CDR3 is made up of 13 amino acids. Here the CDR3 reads CSACADSPGELFF. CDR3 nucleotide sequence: TGCAGTGCTTGTGCTGACTCCCCCGGGGAGCTGTTTTTT.

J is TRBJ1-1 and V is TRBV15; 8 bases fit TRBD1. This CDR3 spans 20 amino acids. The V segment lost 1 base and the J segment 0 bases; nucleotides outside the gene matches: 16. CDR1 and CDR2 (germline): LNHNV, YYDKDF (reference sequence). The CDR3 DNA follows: TGTGCCACCAGCAGAGTCGGGAGTTGGGACAGGAACAGGATGAACACTGAAGCTTTCTTT. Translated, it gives CATSRVGSWDRNRMNTEAFF.

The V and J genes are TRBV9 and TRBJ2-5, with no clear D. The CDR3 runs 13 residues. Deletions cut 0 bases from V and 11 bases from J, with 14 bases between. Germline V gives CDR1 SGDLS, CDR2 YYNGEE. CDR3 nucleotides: TGTGCCAGCAGCGTAGATCCCACTCGTGAGCAGTACTTC. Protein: CASSVDPTREQYF.

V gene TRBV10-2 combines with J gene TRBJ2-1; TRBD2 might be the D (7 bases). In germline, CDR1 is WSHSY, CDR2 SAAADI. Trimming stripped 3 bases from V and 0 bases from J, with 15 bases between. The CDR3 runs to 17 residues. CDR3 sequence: CASSERGGTTSYNEQFF. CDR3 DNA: TGCGCCAGCAGTGAAAGAGGGGGGACTACCTCCTACAATGAGCAGTTCTTC.

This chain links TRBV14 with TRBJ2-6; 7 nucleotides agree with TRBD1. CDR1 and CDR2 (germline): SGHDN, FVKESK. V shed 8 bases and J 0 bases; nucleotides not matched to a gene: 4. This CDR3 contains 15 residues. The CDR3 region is CASGKGASGANVLTF. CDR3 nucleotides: TGTGCCAGCGGAAAGGGGGCCTCTGGGGCCAACGTCCTGACTTTC.

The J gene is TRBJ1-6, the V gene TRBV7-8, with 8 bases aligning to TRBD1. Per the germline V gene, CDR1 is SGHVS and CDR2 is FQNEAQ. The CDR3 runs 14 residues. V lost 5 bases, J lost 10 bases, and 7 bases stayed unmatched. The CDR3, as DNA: TGTGCCAGCAGCCCCGACAGGGGAGCCTCACCCCTCCACTTT. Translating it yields CASSPDRGASPLHF.

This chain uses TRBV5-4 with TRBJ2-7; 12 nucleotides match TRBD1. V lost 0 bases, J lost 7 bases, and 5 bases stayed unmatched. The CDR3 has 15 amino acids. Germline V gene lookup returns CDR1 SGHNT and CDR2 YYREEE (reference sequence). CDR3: CASSLGGQGAREQYF. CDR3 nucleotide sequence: TGTGCCAGCAGCTTGGGGGGACAGGGGGCGAGGGAGCAGTACTTC.

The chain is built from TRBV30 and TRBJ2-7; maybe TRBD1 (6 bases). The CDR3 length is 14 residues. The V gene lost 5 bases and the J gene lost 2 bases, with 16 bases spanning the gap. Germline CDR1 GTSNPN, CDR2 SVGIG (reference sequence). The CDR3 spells CAWGDRRKAYEQYF. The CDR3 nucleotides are TGTGCCTGGGGAGACAGGCGGAAGGCCTACGAGCAGTACTTC.

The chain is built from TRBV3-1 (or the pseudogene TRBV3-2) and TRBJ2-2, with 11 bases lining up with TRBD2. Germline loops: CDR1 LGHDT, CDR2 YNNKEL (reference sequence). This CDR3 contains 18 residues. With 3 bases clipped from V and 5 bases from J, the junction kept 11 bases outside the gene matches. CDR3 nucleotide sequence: TGTGCCAGCAGCCAGGAGGGTCTAGCGGGAGGTGGAACCGGGGAGCTGTTTTTT. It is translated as CASSQEGLAGGGTGELFF.

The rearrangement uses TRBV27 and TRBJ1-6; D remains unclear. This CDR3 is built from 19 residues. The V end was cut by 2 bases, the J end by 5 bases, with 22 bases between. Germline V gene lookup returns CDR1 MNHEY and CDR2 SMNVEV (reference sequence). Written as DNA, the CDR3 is TGTGCCAGCAGTTTAAAGGCCCCACAGATGAACTCGAATAATTCACCCCTCCACTTT. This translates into CASSLKAPQMNSNNSPLHF.